These 30 T cell receptor beta chains were all obtained from the same sample, sequenced in a study of blood T cell repertoires in COVID-19. Clones were read by immunoSEQ multiplex PCR, and TCRdb kept only the in-frame ones, dropping some. The sample yields about 190,000 clones, approximately 86% seen once. The specimen was peripheral blood. The receptors were sampled from a young man with acute or convalescent COVID-19.

This chain joins TRBV7-8 and TRBJ1-5; no reliable D call. The CDR3 runs 19 residues. The germline V gene encodes CDR1 SGHVS and CDR2 FQNEAQ. V lost 5 bases and J 3 bases, leaving 26 bases between the germline ends. The CDR3 loop reads CASSLQSSEDRNLNQPQHF. In nucleotides, the CDR3 is TGTGCCAGCAGCCTGCAGTCTTCGGAGGATCGAAATCTCAATCAGCCCCAGCATTTT.

The table lists this clone with a count of one. The V call is TRBV28, the J call TRBJ2-7, with D possibly TRBD2 on 6 matching bases. The CDR3 has 14 amino acids. V was trimmed by 6 bases and J by 2 bases, leaving 14 bases between them. Germline V gives CDR1 MDHEN, CDR2 SYDVKM. The CDR3 region has the DNA TGTGCCAGCAGAGGACCCGGGAGCCCCTACGAGCAGTACTTC. It specifies CASRGPGSPYEQYF.

The chain uses TRBV18 and TRBJ1-1; TRBD1 matches at 7 bases. Trimming at V came to 2 bases and at J to 4 bases, leaving 4 bases not matched to a gene. CDR1 and CDR2 from the germline V gene are KGHSH and LQKENI. This CDR3 is 14 amino acids long. The CDR3 sequence is CASSPSGTVTEAFF. The CDR3 nucleotides are TGTGCCAGCTCACCATCCGGGACAGTCACTGAAGCTTTCTTT.

The chain couples TRBV9 to TRBJ2-1; 10 nucleotides align to TRBD1. Germline lookup yields CDR1 SGDLS and CDR2 YYNGEE. Trimming took 0 bases from V and 8 from J; bases not matched to a gene: 5. This CDR3 contains 15 residues. In DNA form, the CDR3 reads TGTGCCAGCAGCGTAGGAGGGACAGGGGTCTATGAGCAGTTCTTC. This gives the protein CASSVGGTGVYEQFF.

The chain employs TRBV28 and TRBJ2-3, with 8 bases identical to TRBD1. The CDR3 extends over 15 amino acids. The V segment lost 6 bases and the J segment 5 bases; nucleotides outside the gene matches: 10. Germline values: CDR1 MDHEN, CDR2 SYDVKM. The CDR3 protein is CASSLGQGRGDTQYF. As DNA, the CDR3 is TGTGCCAGCAGCCTCGGACAGGGAAGGGGAGATACGCAGTATTTT. Drawing the rest from reference TRBV28 and TRBJ2-3, the complete variable domain is DVKVTQSSRYLVKRTGEKVFLECVQDMDHENMFWYRQDPGLGLRLIYFSYDVKMKEKGDIPEGYSVSREKKERFSLILESASTNQTSMYLCASSLGQGRGDTQYFGPGTRLTVL.

V gene TRBV12-3 or TRBV12-4 combines with J gene TRBJ2-1; TRBD1 aligns across 7 bases. This CDR3 is 13 amino acids long. The V segment lost 6 bases and the J segment 5 bases; nucleotides outside the gene matches: 4. CDR3 coding DNA: TGTGCCAGCAGACCGGGACAGCACAATGAGCAGTTCTTC. This gives the protein CASRPGQHNEQFF.

The rearrangement links TRBV19 to TRBJ2-5; tentative D call: TRBD2 (7 bases). CDR1 and CDR2 (germline): LNHDA, SQIVND (reference sequence). Trimming shortened V by 3 bases and J by 4 bases, and 9 bases separated the two germline ends. The CDR3 runs to 13 residues. For the CDR3, the DNA is TGTGCCAGTAGTATGAGGGGGGGAGAGACCCAGTACTTC. Translated: CASSMRGGETQYF.

This clone was seen once. The genes are TRBV5-1 and TRBJ2-7, with a possible D match to TRBD2 (5 bases). CDR1 and CDR2 (germline): SGHRS, YFSETQ. Trimming took 4 bases from V and 0 from J, leaving 14 bases between them. The CDR3 loop spans 15 amino acids. CDR3 in DNA: TGCGCCAGCAGCCCGCCACTAGGGCGCTCCTACGAGCAGTACTTC. Residues: CASSPPLGRSYEQYF. Variable domain in full (rest from reference TRBV5-1 and TRBJ2-7): KAGVTQTPRYLIKTRGQQVTLSCSPISGHRSVSWYQQTPGQGLQFLFEYFSETQRNKGNFPGRFSGRQFSNSRSEMNVSTLELGDSALYLCASSPPLGRSYEQYFGPGTRLTVT.

This clone was found once. The chain joins TRBV7-9 to TRBJ2-7, with D perhaps matching TRBD2 (6 bases). This CDR3 spans 14 amino acids. Trimming left V 0 bases short and J 7 bases short, with 13 bases between. CDR1 SEHNR and CDR2 FQNEAQ come from the germline V gene (reference sequence). The CDR3 protein is CASSLAVPAGEQYF. CDR3 DNA sequence: TGTGCCAGCAGCTTAGCGGTCCCGGCGGGGGAGCAGTACTTC.

The rearrangement uses TRBV7-9 and TRBJ1-5; D possibly corresponds to TRBD1 (5 bases). The CDR3 has 13 amino acids. The germline V gene has CDR1 SEHNR and CDR2 FQNEAQ (reference sequence). V shed 5 bases and J shed 4 bases, with 9 bases lying between them. This chain's CDR3 is CASSLDRNQPQHF. In DNA, the CDR3 is TGTGCCAGCAGCCTTGACAGAAATCAGCCCCAGCATTTT.

The chain recombines TRBV7-3 with TRBJ1-1, with 7 bases aligning to TRBD1. Trimming took 2 bases from V and 5 from J; bases not matched to a gene: 5. The germline CDR1 and CDR2 sequences are SGHTA and FQGTGA. The CDR3 totals 14 residues. CDR3 amino acids: CASSLGTVRTEAFF. CDR3 nucleotide sequence: TGTGCCAGCAGCTTAGGGACAGTGAGGACTGAAGCTTTCTTT. The full variable domain, in which reference TRBV7-3 and TRBJ1-1 provide the parts outside the CDR3, is GAGVSQTPSNKVTEKGKYVELRCDPISGHTALYWYRQSLGQGPEFLIYFQGTGAADDSGLPNDRFFAVRPEGSVSTLKIQRTERGDSAVYLCASSLGTVRTEAFFGQGTRLTVV.

The J gene is TRBJ2-5, the V gene TRBV10-3, with 8 positions matching TRBD2. The CDR3 totals 13 residues. The ends lost 5 bases at V and 4 bases at J; junction bases unmatched: 3. Germline values: CDR1 ENHRY, CDR2 SYGVKD. The CDR3 nucleotides are TGTGCCATCAGTAACCTAGCGGGAGAGACCCAGTACTTC. Translation: CAISNLAGETQYF.

CDR3 sequence reads: CASSPQGAQEKLFF. The CDR3 coding sequence is TGTGCCAGCTCACCACAGGGGGCGCAGGAAAAACTGTTTTTT. The V call is TRBV18, the J call TRBJ1-4; 7 positions match TRBD1. Per the germline V gene, CDR1 is KGHSH and CDR2 is LQKENI. The junction had 4 bases not matched to a gene; V was cut back by 1 base and J by 8 bases. The length of the CDR3 is 14 residues.

The V call is TRBV30, the J call TRBJ1-3; no clear D gene. V lost 0 bases, J lost 4 bases, and 7 bases lay in between. The CDR3 spans 13 residues. Germline CDR1 is GTSNPN and CDR2 is SVGIG (reference sequence). The DNA of the CDR3 is TGTGCCTGGAGTGTACTAAGGGGAAACACCATATATTTT. It is translated as CAWSVLRGNTIYF.

This chain connects TRBV30 to TRBJ2-3; 8 nucleotides line up with TRBD1. Germline V gene lookup returns CDR1 GTSNPN and CDR2 SVGIG (reference sequence). V was clipped by 4 bases and J by 2 bases; unmatched bases: 2. The CDR3 extends over 13 amino acids. CDR3 coding DNA: TGTGCCTGGAACAGGGGGTTCACAGATACGCAGTATTTT. Protein product: CAWNRGFTDTQYF.

The chain recombines TRBV6-5 with TRBJ1-1, with D possibly being TRBD1 (5 bases). The CDR3 extends over 15 amino acids. V gave up 1 base and J gave up 2 bases, with 11 bases separating them. In germline, CDR1 is MNHEY, CDR2 SVGAGI. The CDR3 is CASSYYDRFNTEAFF. DNA of the CDR3: TGTGCCAGCAGTTACTATGACAGATTTAACACTGAAGCTTTCTTT.

The J gene is TRBJ1-5, the V gene TRBV11-2, with D tentatively TRBD1 (5 bases). Germline V gene lookup returns CDR1 SGHAT and CDR2 FQNNGV. The CDR3 is made up of 15 amino acids. V was trimmed by 6 bases and J by 0 bases, leaving 12 bases between them. The DNA of the CDR3 is TGTGCCAGCAGTCGAGACAGTTATAGCAATCAGCCCCAGCATTTT. The encoded protein is CASSRDSYSNQPQHF.

The chain joins TRBV11-2 to TRBJ2-3, with 8 positions matching TRBD2. Germline V lookup: CDR1 SGHAT, CDR2 FQNNGV. The CDR3 runs to 17 residues. Germline trimming cut 1 base from V and 4 bases from J; bases unmatched to any gene: 10. The CDR3 DNA sequence: TGTGCCAGCAGCTTAGTTGTAGGCGGGGGGCGCGCAGATACGCAGTATTTT. Its protein is CASSLVVGGGRADTQYF. Together with reference TRBV11-2 and TRBJ2-3, the CDR3 gives the full variable domain: EAGVAQSPRYKIIEKRQSVAFWCNPISGHATLYWYQQILGQGPKLLIQFQNNGVVDDSQLPKDRFSAERLKGVDSTLKIQPAKLEDSAVYLCASSLVVGGGRADTQYFGPGTRLTVL.

The chain carries TRBV6-5 and TRBJ1-5; D might be TRBD1 (5 bases). Germline V gene data show CDR1 as MNHEY and CDR2 as SVGAGI. V lost 6 bases, J lost 0 bases, and 12 bases lay in between. The CDR3 is made up of 15 amino acids. The CDR3 DNA reads as TGTGCCAGCAGACCCCAGGGTATTAGCAATCAGCCCCAGCATTTT. This sequence encodes CASRPQGISNQPQHF.

J is TRBJ1-6 and V is TRBV7-9, with D perhaps matching TRBD1 (5 bases). Trimming left V 4 bases short and J 11 bases short, with 9 bases between. This CDR3 has 12 amino acids. Germline V gene lookup returns CDR1 SEHNR and CDR2 FQNEAQ (reference sequence). Here the CDR3 reads CASSSPGAPLHF. The CDR3 DNA reads as TGTGCCAGCAGCTCGCCGGGGGCACCCCTCCACTTT.

V and J are TRBV9 and TRBJ1-6; TRBD1 aligns across 10 bases. Germline V lookup: CDR1 SGDLS, CDR2 YYNGEE. The V and J ends lost 4 bases and 7 bases, in that order; junction bases with no gene match: 5. CDR3 length: 15 amino acids. The CDR3 DNA reads TGTGCCAGCAGCTTACAGGGACAGGGGAATTCACCCCTCCACTTT. This encodes CASSLQGQGNSPLHF. Full variable domain (outside the CDR3, taken from reference TRBV9 and TRBJ1-6): DSGVTQTPKHLITATGQRVTLRCSPRSGDLSVYWYQQSLDQGLQFLIQYYNGEERAKGNILERFSAQQFPDLHSELNLSSLELGDSALYFCASSLQGQGNSPLHFGNGTRLTVT.

This clone was observed a handful of times. The chain uses TRBV18 and TRBJ1-1; D uncertain. The V gene's germline CDR1 is KGHSH and CDR2 LQKENI. V lost 2 bases, J lost 3 bases, and 7 bases lay in between. The CDR3 is 13 residues long. The DNA for the CDR3 is TGTGCCAGCTCACCAACCAGATACACTGAAGCTTTCTTT. This codes for CASSPTRYTEAFF.

Concerning this clone: This CDR3 is also generated by other DNA sequences in the sample. The chain carries TRBV10-2 and TRBJ1-4; TRBD1 agrees at 9 bases. The CDR3 is made up of 14 amino acids. Trimming at V came to 6 bases and at J to 3 bases, leaving 2 bases not matched to a gene. Germline V lookup: CDR1 WSHSY, CDR2 SAAADI. CDR3 protein: CASRGQGPNEKLFF. CDR3 bases: TGCGCCAGCAGGGGACAGGGACCTAATGAAAAACTGTTTTTT.

This chain uses TRBV30 with TRBJ2-7, with TRBD2 as a possible D gene (5 bases). The germline V gene has CDR1 GTSNPN and CDR2 SVGIG (reference sequence). V lost 2 bases, J lost 3 bases, and 14 bases lay in between. This CDR3 contains 14 residues. The CDR3 protein is CAWSTWTAIYEQYF. Here the CDR3 DNA reads TGTGCCTGGAGTACTTGGACTGCCATCTACGAGCAGTACTTC.

This chain connects TRBV18 to TRBJ2-3, with D maybe TRBD1 (6 bases). This CDR3 spans 15 amino acids. V lost 2 bases and J 5 bases, leaving 14 bases between the germline ends. CDR1 and CDR2 (germline): KGHSH, LQKENI. The CDR3 nucleotides read TGTGCCAGCTCACCAGTTGCAGGGGTAGGAGATACGCAGTATTTT. Translated, it gives CASSPVAGVGDTQYF.

The rearrangement uses TRBV5-1 and TRBJ1-3; D is ambiguous. Trimming took 0 bases from V and 0 from J, leaving 4 bases between them. Germline CDR1 SGHRS, CDR2 YFSETQ. This CDR3 is built from 14 residues. The CDR3 DNA reads as TGCGCCAGCAGCTTGGTATCCTCTGGAAACACCATATATTTT. This codes for CASSLVSSGNTIYF.

The J gene is TRBJ2-7, the V gene TRBV6-5, with D possibly matching TRBD2 (6 bases). Trimming cost V 6 bases and J 0 bases, with 12 bases left between them. Per germline, CDR1 MNHEY and CDR2 SVGAGI. The CDR3 is 14 residues long. The CDR3 DNA follows: TGTGCCAGCAGACCGAGCGGGCCCTCCTACGAGCAGTACTTC. It yields the protein CASRPSGPSYEQYF.

The J gene is TRBJ1-2, the V gene TRBV5-1; D remains ambiguous. Trimming cost V 0 bases and J 4 bases, with 10 bases left between them. CDR3 length equals 14 residues. Germline V gives CDR1 SGHRS, CDR2 YFSETQ. CDR3 DNA sequence: TGCGCCAGCAGCTTGGACCTGAGTGGCTATGGCTACACCTTC. Amino acids: CASSLDLSGYGYTF.

The chain employs TRBV2 and TRBJ2-6; D not resolved. Per germline, CDR1 SNHLY and CDR2 FYNNEI. The CDR3 spans 12 residues. V was pared by 5 bases and J by 3 bases, with 2 bases between. The DNA of the CDR3 is TGTGCCAGCAGTTATGGGGCCAACGTCCTGACTTTC. It translates to CASSYGANVLTF.

The gene calls are TRBV27 and TRBJ1-2, with 10 bases fitting TRBD1. The trim removed 2 bases at V and 4 bases at J, leaving 4 bases unmatched. This CDR3 region has 15 residues. Per the germline V gene, CDR1 is MNHEY and CDR2 is SMNVEV (reference sequence). CDR3 in DNA: TGTGCCAGCAGTTTAGAGGGACAGGGGATCTATGGCTACACCTTC. Encoded protein: CASSLEGQGIYGYTF.